Listed below are T cell receptor beta chains from one sample, sequenced in a study of CD8 T cells in Susac syndrome. TCRdb re-called the immunoSEQ multiplex PCR reads through MiXCR, storing one row per CDR3 protein. The table has 100,000 to 150,000 distinct CDR3 sequences, over 75% seen once. The sequenced material came from CD8+ T cells from PBMCs. The receptors were sampled from a human donor with multiple sclerosis. Both conserved end residues are trimmed from each CDR3.

cdr3_aa: ASTTSTVTQY
j_call: TRBJ2-3
v_call: TRBV12-3/TRBV12-4

cdr3_aa: ASLLGRNEKLF
j_call: TRBJ1-4
v_call: TRBV28

cdr3_aa: ASSYGSDWGDQETQY
j_call: TRBJ2-5
v_call: TRBV6-5

cdr3_aa: ASSQLTGENTEAF
j_call: TRBJ1-1
v_call: TRBV12-3/TRBV12-4

cdr3_aa: ASSLSVGGSSGYT
j_call: TRBJ1-2
v_call: TRBV27

cdr3_aa: ASNPGSRPNEQY
j_call: TRBJ2-7
v_call: TRBV19

cdr3_aa: ASTSGDQETQY
j_call: TRBJ2-5
v_call: TRBV19

cdr3_aa: ASRTRGGTEAF
j_call: TRBJ1-1
v_call: TRBV28

cdr3_aa: ATSRVILWGNQPQH
j_call: TRBJ1-5
v_call: TRBV15

cdr3_aa: ASSLGGREPQH
j_call: TRBJ1-5
v_call: TRBV27

cdr3_aa: ASSSVGQEFFSGANVLT
j_call: TRBJ2-6
v_call: TRBV12-3/TRBV12-4

cdr3_aa: ASSQEEGDYGYT
j_call: TRBJ1-2
v_call: TRBV4-1

cdr3_aa: ASSDARLLADTQY
j_call: TRBJ2-3
v_call: TRBV28

cdr3_aa: ASSFGQGNQPQH
j_call: TRBJ1-5
v_call: TRBV7-9

cdr3_aa: ASSLVGNEQY
j_call: TRBJ2-7
v_call: TRBV11-2

cdr3_aa: ASIDDYLNTEAF
j_call: TRBJ1-1
v_call: TRBV25-1

cdr3_aa: ASSLGLRNEQF
j_call: TRBJ2-1
v_call: TRBV11-3

cdr3_aa: SVAEMAEKLF
j_call: TRBJ1-4
v_call: TRBV29-1

cdr3_aa: ASSVAAGIGETQY
j_call: TRBJ2-5
v_call: TRBV9

cdr3_aa: ASSPSRRLAGGRGYNEQF
j_call: TRBJ2-1
v_call: TRBV28

cdr3_aa: ASSLSRENIQY
j_call: TRBJ2-4
v_call: TRBV13

cdr3_aa: ASSTGVSGANVLT
j_call: TRBJ2-6
v_call: TRBV27

cdr3_aa: ASSLYGLAQETQY
j_call: TRBJ2-5
v_call: TRBV7-3

cdr3_aa: ASGTSGSLPLNEQF
j_call: TRBJ2-1
v_call: TRBV3-1

cdr3_aa: ASMRDTGELF
j_call: TRBJ2-2
v_call: TRBV6-1

cdr3_aa: ATGQGYNEQF
j_call: TRBJ2-1
v_call: TRBV24-1

cdr3_aa: ASSPIWRRGGQPQH
j_call: TRBJ1-5
v_call: TRBV27

cdr3_aa: ASSLRYREANTEAF
j_call: TRBJ1-1
v_call: TRBV11-2

cdr3_aa: AISDPGGPETQY
j_call: TRBJ2-5
v_call: TRBV10-3

cdr3_aa: ASGLAGSQDTQY
j_call: TRBJ2-3
v_call: TRBV10-3

cdr3_aa: ASSLGHGLGAQY
j_call: TRBJ2-5
v_call: TRBV7-9

cdr3_aa: ASSSPADGGIRYNEQF
j_call: TRBJ2-1
v_call: TRBV2

cdr3_aa: ASSERNPTEAF
j_call: TRBJ1-1
v_call: TRBV6-1

cdr3_aa: ASSGQSSEQY
j_call: TRBJ2-7
v_call: TRBV27

cdr3_aa: ASSPNRGAGANVLT
j_call: TRBJ2-6
v_call: TRBV3-1

cdr3_aa: ASLDILNTGELF
j_call: TRBJ2-2
v_call: TRBV19

cdr3_aa: ASSYDRSNQPQH
j_call: TRBJ1-5
v_call: TRBV7-8

cdr3_aa: ATAGTAAYSPLH
j_call: TRBJ1-6
v_call: TRBV19

cdr3_aa: ASSQDRDPANIQY
j_call: TRBJ2-4
v_call: TRBV3-1

cdr3_aa: ATSDSAGLETQY
j_call: TRBJ2-5
v_call: TRBV24-1

cdr3_aa: ASSPNRSPQETQY
j_call: TRBJ2-5
v_call: TRBV5-1

cdr3_aa: ASSAKAGKTGELF
j_call: TRBJ2-2
v_call: TRBV7-9

cdr3_aa: ASSETRDTYYGYT
j_call: TRBJ1-2
v_call: TRBV9

cdr3_aa: ASAVVRTGNNYEQY
j_call: TRBJ2-7
v_call: TRBV2

cdr3_aa: ASSLRSAATPIY
j_call: TRBJ1-3
v_call: TRBV27

cdr3_aa: ASSTTLFDQNENNEQF
j_call: TRBJ2-1
v_call: TRBV6-1

cdr3_aa: ASSQLTGAGNTIY
j_call: TRBJ1-3
v_call: TRBV4-3

cdr3_aa: ASRPLAGGQDTQY
j_call: TRBJ2-3
v_call: TRBV9

cdr3_aa: ATSGWLNEQF
j_call: TRBJ2-1
v_call: TRBV24-1

cdr3_aa: ASSPVRRGGGSNNEQF
j_call: TRBJ2-1
v_call: TRBV5-6

cdr3_aa: AWGPADGYGYT
j_call: TRBJ1-2
v_call: TRBV30

cdr3_aa: ASSYLSAGDGTGELF
j_call: TRBJ2-2
v_call: TRBV6-5

cdr3_aa: ASSSGADYGYT
j_call: TRBJ1-2
v_call: TRBV6-5

cdr3_aa: ATSRDREVGTQY
j_call: TRBJ2-5
v_call: TRBV15

cdr3_aa: ASSLGPGQSNYGYT
j_call: TRBJ1-2
v_call: TRBV7-9

cdr3_aa: SASRVGTEAF
j_call: TRBJ1-1
v_call: TRBV20-1

cdr3_aa: ASCSITNEKLF
j_call: TRBJ1-4
v_call: TRBV28